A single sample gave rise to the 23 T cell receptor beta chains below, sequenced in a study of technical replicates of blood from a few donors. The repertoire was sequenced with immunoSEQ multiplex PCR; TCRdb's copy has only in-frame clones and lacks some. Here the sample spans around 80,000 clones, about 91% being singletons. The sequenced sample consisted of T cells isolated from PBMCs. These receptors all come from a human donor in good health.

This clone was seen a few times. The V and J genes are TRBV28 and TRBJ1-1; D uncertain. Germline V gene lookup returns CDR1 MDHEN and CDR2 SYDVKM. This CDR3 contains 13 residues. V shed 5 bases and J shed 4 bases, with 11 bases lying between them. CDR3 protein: CASSGEGSTEAFF. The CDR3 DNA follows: TGTGCCAGCAGTGGGGAGGGTTCCACTGAAGCTTTCTTT.

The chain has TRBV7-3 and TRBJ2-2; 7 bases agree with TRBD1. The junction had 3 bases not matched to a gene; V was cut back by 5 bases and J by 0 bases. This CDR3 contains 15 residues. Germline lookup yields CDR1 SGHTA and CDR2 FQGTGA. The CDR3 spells CASSPGTANTGELFF. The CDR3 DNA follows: TGTGCCAGCAGCCCGGGGACAGCGAACACCGGGGAGCTGTTTTTT.

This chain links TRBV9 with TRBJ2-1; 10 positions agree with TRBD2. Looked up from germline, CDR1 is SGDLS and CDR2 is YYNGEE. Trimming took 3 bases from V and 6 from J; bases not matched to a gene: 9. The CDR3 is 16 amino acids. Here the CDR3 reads CASSGLLAGVTNEQFF. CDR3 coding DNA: TGTGCCAGCAGCGGCCTTCTAGCGGGAGTGACCAATGAGCAGTTCTTC.

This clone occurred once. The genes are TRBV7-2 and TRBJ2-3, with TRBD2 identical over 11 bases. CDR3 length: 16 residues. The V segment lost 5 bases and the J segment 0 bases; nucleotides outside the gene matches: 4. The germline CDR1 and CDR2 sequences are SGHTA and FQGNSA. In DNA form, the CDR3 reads TGTGCCAGCAGCCCCCGACTAGCGGGAAGCACAGATACGCAGTATTTT. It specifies CASSPRLAGSTDTQYF. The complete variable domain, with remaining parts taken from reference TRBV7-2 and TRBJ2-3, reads GAGVSQSPSNKVTEKGKDVELRCDPISGHTALYWYRQSLGQGLEFLIYFQGNSAPDKSGLPSDRFSAERTGGSVSTLTIQRTQQEDSAVYLCASSPRLAGSTDTQYFGPGTRLTVL.

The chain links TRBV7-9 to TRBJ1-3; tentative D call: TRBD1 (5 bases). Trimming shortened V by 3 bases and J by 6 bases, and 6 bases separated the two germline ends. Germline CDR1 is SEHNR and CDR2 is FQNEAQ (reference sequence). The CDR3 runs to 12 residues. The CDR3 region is CASSLGPNTIYF. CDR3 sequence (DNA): TGTGCCAGCAGCTTGGGGCCAAACACCATATATTTT.

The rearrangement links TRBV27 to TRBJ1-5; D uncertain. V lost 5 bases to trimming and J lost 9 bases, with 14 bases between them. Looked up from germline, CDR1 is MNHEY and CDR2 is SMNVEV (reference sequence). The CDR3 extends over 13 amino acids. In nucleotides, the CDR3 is TGTGCCAGCAGTCAGACCAAACCAGGGCCCCAGCATTTT. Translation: CASSQTKPGPQHF.

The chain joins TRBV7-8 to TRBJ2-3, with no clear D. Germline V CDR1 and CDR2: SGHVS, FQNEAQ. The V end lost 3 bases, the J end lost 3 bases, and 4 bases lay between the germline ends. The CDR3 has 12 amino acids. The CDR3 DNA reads TGTGCCAGCAGCTTTAATACAGATACGCAGTATTTT. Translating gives CASSFNTDTQYF.

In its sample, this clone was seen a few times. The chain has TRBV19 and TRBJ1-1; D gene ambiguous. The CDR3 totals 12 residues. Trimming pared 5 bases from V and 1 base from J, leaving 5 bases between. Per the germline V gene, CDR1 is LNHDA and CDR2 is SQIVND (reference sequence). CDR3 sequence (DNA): TGTGCCAGTAGTTCAGGGAACACTGAAGCTTTCTTT. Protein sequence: CASSSGNTEAFF.

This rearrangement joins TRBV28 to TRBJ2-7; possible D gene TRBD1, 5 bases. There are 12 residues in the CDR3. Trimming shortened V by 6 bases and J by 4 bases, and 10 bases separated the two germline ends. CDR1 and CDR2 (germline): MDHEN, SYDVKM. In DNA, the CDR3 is TGTGCCAGCAGATTTCAGGGATACGAGCAGTACTTC. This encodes CASRFQGYEQYF.

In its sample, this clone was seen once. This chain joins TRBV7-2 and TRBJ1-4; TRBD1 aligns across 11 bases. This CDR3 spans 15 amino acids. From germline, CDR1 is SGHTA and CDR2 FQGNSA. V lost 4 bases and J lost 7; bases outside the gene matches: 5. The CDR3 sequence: CASSWGQGVGEKLFF. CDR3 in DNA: TGTGCCAGCAGCTGGGGACAGGGGGTGGGTGAAAAACTGTTTTTT.

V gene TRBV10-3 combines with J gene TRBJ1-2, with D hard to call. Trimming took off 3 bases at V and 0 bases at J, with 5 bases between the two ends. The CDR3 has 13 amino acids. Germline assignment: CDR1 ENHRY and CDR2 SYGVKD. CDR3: CAISDSSNYGYTF. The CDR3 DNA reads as TGTGCCATCAGTGACAGTTCTAACTATGGCTACACCTTC.

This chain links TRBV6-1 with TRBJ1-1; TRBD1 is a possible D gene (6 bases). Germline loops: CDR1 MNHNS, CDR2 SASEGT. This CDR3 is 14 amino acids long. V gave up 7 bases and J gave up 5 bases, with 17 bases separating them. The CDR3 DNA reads TGTGCCAGCACCCTAACAGGGCAGGTAACTGAAGCTTTCTTT. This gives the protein CASTLTGQVTEAFF.

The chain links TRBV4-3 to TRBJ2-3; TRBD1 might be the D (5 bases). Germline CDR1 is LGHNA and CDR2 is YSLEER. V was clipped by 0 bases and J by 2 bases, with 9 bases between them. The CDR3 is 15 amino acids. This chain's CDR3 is CASSQEFRDTDTQYF. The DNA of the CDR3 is TGCGCCAGCAGCCAAGAGTTCAGGGACACAGATACGCAGTATTTT.

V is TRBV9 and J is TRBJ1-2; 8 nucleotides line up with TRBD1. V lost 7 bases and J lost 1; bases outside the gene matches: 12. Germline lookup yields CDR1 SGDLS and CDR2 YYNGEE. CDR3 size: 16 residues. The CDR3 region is CASSHSETGVNYGYTF. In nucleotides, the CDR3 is TGTGCCAGCTCCCATTCCGAGACAGGGGTTAACTATGGCTACACCTTC.

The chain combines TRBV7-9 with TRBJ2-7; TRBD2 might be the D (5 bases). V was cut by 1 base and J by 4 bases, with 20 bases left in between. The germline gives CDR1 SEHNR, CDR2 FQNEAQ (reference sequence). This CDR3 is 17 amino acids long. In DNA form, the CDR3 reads TGTGCCAGCAGCTTAGGAGACCACGGAGGAATTGAATACGAGCAGTACTTC. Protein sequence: CASSLGDHGGIEYEQYF.

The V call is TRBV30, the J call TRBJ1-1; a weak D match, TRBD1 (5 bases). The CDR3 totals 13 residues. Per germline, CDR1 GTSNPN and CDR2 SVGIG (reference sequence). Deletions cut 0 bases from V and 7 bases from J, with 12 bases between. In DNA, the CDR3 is TGTGCCTGGAGTGTAAGAGGCGGGGGTGAAGCTTTCTTT. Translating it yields CAWSVRGGGEAFF.

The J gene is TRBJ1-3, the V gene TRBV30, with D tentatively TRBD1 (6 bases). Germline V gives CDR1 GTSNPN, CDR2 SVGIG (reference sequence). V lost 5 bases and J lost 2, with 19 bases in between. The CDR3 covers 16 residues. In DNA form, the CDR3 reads TGTGCCTGGTACTCCGCTCCCGGGACAACTGGAAACACCATATATTTT. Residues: CAWYSAPGTTGNTIYF.

The CDR3 loop is CASSARTGSEKLFF. CDR3 sequence (DNA): TGTGCCAGCAGCGCAAGGACAGGGAGCGAAAAACTGTTTTTT. The rearrangement joins TRBV7-8 to TRBJ1-4; 8 bases are a match to TRBD1. Germline CDR1 is SGHVS and CDR2 is FQNEAQ. CDR3 length: 14 residues. J was trimmed by 8 bases and V by 5 bases; bases with no gene match: 7.

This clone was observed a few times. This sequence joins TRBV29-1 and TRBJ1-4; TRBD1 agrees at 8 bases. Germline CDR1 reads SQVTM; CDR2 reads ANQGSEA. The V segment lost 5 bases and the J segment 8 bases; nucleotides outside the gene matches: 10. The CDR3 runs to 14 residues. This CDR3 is CSVYLTGDREKLFF. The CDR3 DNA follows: TGCAGCGTTTATTTGACAGGGGACAGAGAAAAACTGTTTTTT.

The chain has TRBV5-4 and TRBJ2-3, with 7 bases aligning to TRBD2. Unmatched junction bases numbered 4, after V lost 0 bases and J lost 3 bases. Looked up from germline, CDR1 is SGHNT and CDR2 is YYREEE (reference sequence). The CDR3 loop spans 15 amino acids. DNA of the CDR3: TGTGCCAGCAGCTTGGACGGGAGGTCTACAGATACGCAGTATTTT. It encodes CASSLDGRSTDTQYF.

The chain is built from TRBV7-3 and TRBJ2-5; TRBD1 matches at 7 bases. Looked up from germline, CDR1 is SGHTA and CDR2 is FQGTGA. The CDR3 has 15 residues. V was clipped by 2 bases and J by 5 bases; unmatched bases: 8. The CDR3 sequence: CASSLVKGARETQYF. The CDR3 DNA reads TGTGCCAGCAGCTTAGTAAAGGGGGCGCGGGAGACCCAGTACTTC. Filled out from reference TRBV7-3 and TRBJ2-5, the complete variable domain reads GAGVSQTPSNKVTEKGKYVELRCDPISGHTALYWYRQSLGQGPEFLIYFQGTGAADDSGLPNDRFFAVRPEGSVSTLKIQRTERGDSAVYLCASSLVKGARETQYFGPGTRLLVL.

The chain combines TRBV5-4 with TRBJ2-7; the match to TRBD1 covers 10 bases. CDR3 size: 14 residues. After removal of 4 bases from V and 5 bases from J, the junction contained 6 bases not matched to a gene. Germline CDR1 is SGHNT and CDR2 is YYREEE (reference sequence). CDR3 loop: CASSDRGPRNEQYF. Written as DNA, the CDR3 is TGTGCCAGCAGCGACAGGGGGCCGAGGAACGAGCAGTACTTC.

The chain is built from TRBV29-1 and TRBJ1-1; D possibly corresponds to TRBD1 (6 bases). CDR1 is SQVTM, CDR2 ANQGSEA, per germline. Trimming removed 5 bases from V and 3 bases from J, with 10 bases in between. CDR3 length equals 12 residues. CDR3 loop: CSVTGRYTEAFF. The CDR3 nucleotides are TGCAGCGTTACAGGGAGATACACTGAAGCTTTCTTT.